This TCR beta chain was identified in a study of T cell responses to AZD1222 COVID-19 vaccine. Points from the study as a whole: Dominant CD4 TCR responses targeted spike regions 160-218 and 743-854.

The V and J ends lost 6 bases and 6 bases respectively, with 20 bases between them. CDR1 is LNHDA and CDR2 is SQIVND in the germline V gene (reference sequence). This CDR3 has 16 amino acids. The table came from immunoSEQ multiplex PCR; TCRdb's copy has only in-frame clones and leaves some out. The sample includes roughly 120,000 clones, over 75% of them seen just once. In regard to this clone: Its specificity is not known.

The receptor was derived from an adult in good health. This chain connects TRBV19 to TRBJ2-2; either TRBD1 or TRBD2 may supply D (7 bases each). Here the sequenced sample was peripheral blood, taken on day 0 of AZD1222 vaccination. The CDR3 spells CASSLQGGERPGELFF. The CDR3 DNA follows: TGTGCCAGTAGCCTCCAGGGGGGGGAGCGCCCCGGGGAGCTGTTTTTT.